The 28 T cell receptor beta chains presented below share a single source sample, sequenced in a study of T cells in Graves' hyperthyroidism and ophthalmopathy. Authors of the study amplified TCR beta CDR3 regions from RNA transcripts. Primed by the HTBI set, a first-round RT-PCR was run on the TCR CDR3. TCRdb fed the multiplex PCR reads into MiXCR, producing one record per CDR3 protein. The table lists about 480,000 distinct CDR3 sequences, less than 25% of them singletons. Sequenced input: blood. The receptor source for this set is a woman aged 25 to 39 with Graves' ophthalmopathy.

Of note for this clonotype: Germline and junction disagree at one end, which may indicate a read error. The gene calls are TRBV5-1 and TRBJ1-2; a possible D gene is TRBD1 (5 bases). CDR1 and CDR2 (germline): SGHRS, YFSETQ. The CDR3 covers 15 residues. CDR3 region: CASSLGGRRNYGYSF. Here the CDR3 DNA reads TGCGCCAGCAGCTTGGGGGGACGGCGGAACTATGGCTACAGCTTC.

This chain uses TRBV28 with TRBJ1-2; D ambiguous. Trimming removed 3 bases from V and 5 bases from J, with 7 bases in between. Germline values: CDR1 MDHEN, CDR2 SYDVKM. The CDR3 has 12 amino acids. The CDR3 region has the DNA TGTGCCAGCAGTTTGGCCTGGTATGGCTACACCTTC. Protein product: CASSLAWYGYTF.

This clonotype was counted at least ten times. V and J are TRBV7-9 and TRBJ2-5; D is unclear. This CDR3 region has 14 residues. Trimming stripped 1 base from V and 0 bases from J, with 6 bases between. Germline assignment: CDR1 SEHNR and CDR2 FQNEAQ (reference sequence). Here the CDR3 reads CASSLEQNQETQYF. The DNA for the CDR3 is TGTGCCAGCAGCTTAGAACAGAACCAAGAGACCCAGTACTTC.

The sample holds a few counts of this clonotype. The chain links TRBV7-3 to TRBJ2-7; D remains unclear. V was shortened by 2 bases and J by 2 bases, with 13 bases between the two germline ends. The CDR3 is 15 residues long. Germline V CDR1 and CDR2: SGHTA, FQGTGA. The CDR3 is CASSLGPATTYEQYF. In DNA form, the CDR3 reads TGTGCCAGCAGCTTAGGGCCGGCAACTACCTACGAGCAGTACTTC.

The V call is TRBV27, the J call TRBJ1-1; D gene ambiguous. The germline gives CDR1 MNHEY, CDR2 SMNVEV (reference sequence). V was cut by 10 bases and J by 1 base, with 7 bases left in between. The CDR3 contains 11 residues. The CDR3 DNA reads TGTGCCACCATTACGAACACTGAAGCTTTCTTT. It yields the protein CATITNTEAFF.

Comments on this clonotype: A much larger clone differs by one base, so this may be a read error. CDR3 bases: TGTGCCAGCACTCTCCACAGGACAGGGGCCTACGGGCAGTACTTC. It encodes CASTLHRTGAYGQYF. The rearrangement joins TRBV12-3 or TRBV12-4 to TRBJ2-7; TRBD1 agrees at 9 bases. The CDR3 spans 15 residues.

This clonotype has just a few counts. The J gene is TRBJ1-2, the V gene TRBV20-1; D is undetermined. This CDR3 region has 14 residues. Germline CDR1 reads DFQATT; CDR2 reads SNEGSKA (reference sequence). The V and J ends lost 0 bases and 7 bases respectively, with 15 bases between them. The CDR3 region is CSARDENNMGGYTF. Here the CDR3 DNA reads TGCAGTGCTAGAGATGAGAACAACATGGGTGGCTACACCTTC.

This clonotype was found many times. The chain has TRBV27 and TRBJ1-5; D may be TRBD1 (5 bases). The V gene's germline CDR1 is MNHEY and CDR2 SMNVEV (reference sequence). CDR3 length: 14 residues. The V end was cut by 3 bases, the J end by 7 bases, with 13 bases between. The CDR3 DNA reads as TGTGCCAGCAGTTTGGCTGGGGGAAGCCAGCCCCAGCATTTT. Translated: CASSLAGGSQPQHF.

This clonotype has at least ten counts. CDR3 region: CASSLNPPDRVETQYF. The DNA of the CDR3 is TGTGCCAGCAGCTTGAATCCACCAGACAGGGTAGAGACCCAGTACTTC. The genes are TRBV11-2 and TRBJ2-5; TRBD1 matches 7 bases. Trimming removed 3 bases from V and 4 bases from J; junction bases left unmatched: 11. The CDR3 runs 16 residues. The germline V gene has CDR1 SGHAT and CDR2 FQNNGV.

This clonotype was seen only a few times. V is TRBV11-2 and J is TRBJ1-1; D call uncertain. The germline V and J ends were trimmed by 2 bases and 4 bases, with 11 bases remaining between them. Germline CDR1 reads SGHAT; CDR2 reads FQNNGV. The CDR3 contains 14 residues. In nucleotides, the CDR3 is TGTGCCAGCAGCTTATTTAGGCGAGGCACTGAAGCTTTCTTT. This codes for CASSLFRRGTEAFF.

This clonotype was picked up many times. This chain uses TRBV6-1 with TRBJ2-7; no clear D. The CDR3 is made up of 13 amino acids. Per the germline V gene, CDR1 is MNHNS and CDR2 is SASEGT. V lost 6 bases and J 0 bases, leaving 9 bases between the germline ends. CDR3 sequence reads: CASSSDNSYEQYF. CDR3 DNA: TGTGCCAGCAGCTCAGACAACTCCTACGAGCAGTACTTC.

J is TRBJ1-5 and V is TRBV19, with 9 bases that match TRBD1. CDR1 is LNHDA, CDR2 SQIVND, per germline (reference sequence). J gave up 4 bases and V 7 bases, and 8 bases lay outside the gene matches. The CDR3 is made up of 15 amino acids. CDR3 nucleotides: TGTGCCAGTATGGACAGGGGAAGTTGGAATCAGCCCCAGCATTTT. Its protein is CASMDRGSWNQPQHF.

This clonotype was detected ten times or more. This rearrangement joins TRBV2 to TRBJ2-5, with 7 positions matching TRBD2. This CDR3 is 13 amino acids long. V lost 1 base, J lost 7 bases, and 3 bases stayed unmatched. Looked up from germline, CDR1 is SNHLY and CDR2 is FYNNEI. The CDR3 sequence is CASSEGGEGTQYF. DNA of the CDR3: TGTGCCAGCAGTGAAGGAGGGGAGGGGACCCAGTACTTC.

This clonotype was observed many times. The chain combines TRBV20-1 with TRBJ2-5, with TRBD2 matching over 10 bases. In germline, CDR1 is DFQATT, CDR2 SNEGSKA (reference sequence). V shed 1 base and J 2 bases; nucleotides not matched to a gene: 7. The CDR3 is 16 residues long. CDR3 in amino acids: CSARGHGLADQETQYF. For the CDR3, the DNA is TGCAGTGCTAGAGGACATGGACTAGCGGATCAAGAGACCCAGTACTTC.

This chain connects TRBV29-1 to TRBJ1-5; D might be TRBD1 (6 bases). Germline lookup yields CDR1 SQVTM and CDR2 ANQGSEA. Trimming took off 6 bases at V and 7 bases at J, with 22 bases between the two ends. The CDR3 is 15 residues long. CDR3 loop: CSVIVGQGGSQPQHF. The CDR3 DNA follows: TGCAGCGTCATCGTTGGGCAAGGGGGAAGCCAGCCCCAGCATTTT. The entire variable domain, with the rest obtained from reference TRBV29-1 and TRBJ1-5, is as follows: SAVISQKPSRDICQRGTSLTIQCQVDSQVTMMFWYRQQPGQSLTLIATANQGSEATYESGFVIDKFPISRPNLTFSTLTVSNMSPEDSSIYLCSVIVGQGGSQPQHFGDGTRLSIL.

About this clonotype itself: The junction and the germline gene differ at one end; a read error may be behind it. The rearrangement uses TRBV11-2 and TRBJ2-7, with D hard to call. The CDR3 covers 13 residues. The V gene's germline CDR1 is SGHAT and CDR2 FQNNGV. CDR3 amino acids: CASSLVTLYEQCF. CDR3 sequence (DNA): TGTGCCAGCAGCTTAGTCACACTCTACGAGCAGTGCTTC.

This clonotype was counted a few times. V is TRBV24-1 and J is TRBJ2-7, with 7 bases matching TRBD2. V was clipped by 7 bases and J by 5 bases; unmatched bases: 7. This CDR3 has 13 amino acids. Germline CDR1 reads KGHDR; CDR2 reads SFDVKD. CDR3 protein: CATSGGGSNEQYF. CDR3 DNA: TGTGCCACCAGCGGGGGAGGGAGCAACGAGCAGTACTTC.

This clonotype was seen at least ten times. CDR3 in DNA: TGTGCCAGCAGGGCGAGGGCGGGGAATCAGCCCCAGCATTTT. This translates into CASRARAGNQPQHF. The chain combines TRBV12-3 or TRBV12-4 with TRBJ1-5; no firm D call. The CDR3 spans 14 residues. Trimming took off 6 bases at V and 4 bases at J, with 13 bases between the two ends.

The chain recombines TRBV5-1 with TRBJ1-2; 8 positions agree with TRBD1. J was trimmed by 7 bases and V by 3 bases; bases with no gene match: 8. The germline CDR1 and CDR2 sequences are SGHRS and YFSETQ. This CDR3 spans 14 amino acids. In DNA, the CDR3 is TGCGCCAGCAGCTCGGACAGGGAATCGGGTGGCTACACCTTC. It specifies CASSSDRESGGYTF.

The J gene is TRBJ1-5, the V gene TRBV6-1; 9 bases are a match to TRBD1. Germline lookup yields CDR1 MNHNS and CDR2 SASEGT. The CDR3 runs to 16 residues. V shed 5 bases, J shed 4 bases, and the junction held 9 bases outside the gene matches. The CDR3 loop reads CASSRPQGAGNQPQHF. The DNA of the CDR3 is TGTGCCAGCAGTCGTCCACAGGGGGCTGGAAATCAGCCCCAGCATTTT.

The table lists this clonotype with many counts. The chain joins TRBV29-1 to TRBJ1-5; tentatively, D is TRBD1 (5 bases). The V end was cut by 6 bases, the J end by 6 bases, with 15 bases between. CDR3 size: 13 residues. The germline V gene has CDR1 SQVTM and CDR2 ANQGSEA. The CDR3 sequence: CSVIWGSGQPQHF. CDR3 DNA: TGCAGCGTAATATGGGGGTCCGGTCAGCCCCAGCATTTT.

In the case of this clonotype: At one of its ends the junction is not consistent with the germline gene, which may arise from a read error. The genes are TRBV5-1 and TRBJ1-1; 7 nucleotides align to TRBD1. The germline gives CDR1 SGHRS, CDR2 YFSETQ. This CDR3 is built from 14 residues. DNA for the CDR3: TGCGCCAGCAGCTTACAGGGGATGAACACTGAAACTTTCTTT. Amino acids: CASSLQGMNTETFF.

The chain's CDR3 is CASKLAGDSGNTIYF. The CDR3 DNA reads as TGTGCCAGCAAATTGGCCGGAGACTCTGGAAACACCATATATTTT. J is TRBJ1-3 and V is TRBV6-1, with D hard to call. CDR1 is MNHNS and CDR2 is SASEGT in the germline V gene. There are 15 residues in the CDR3. V was clipped by 7 bases and J by 0 bases, with 13 bases between them.

The V gene is TRBV10-3, the J gene TRBJ1-1, with D possibly being TRBD1 (5 bases). Germline V gives CDR1 ENHRY, CDR2 SYGVKD. Trimming stripped 4 bases from V and 5 bases from J, with 11 bases between. This CDR3 comprises 13 residues. The CDR3 DNA is TGTGCCATCAGTGGGGCAGGGTGGACTGAAGCTTTCTTT. It specifies CAISGAGWTEAFF.

This chain uses TRBV20-1 with TRBJ2-2, with 8 nucleotides matching TRBD1. The V gene end was trimmed by 6 bases and the J gene end by 1 base; junction bases not matched to a gene: 1. Germline CDR1 reads DFQATT; CDR2 reads SNEGSKA (reference sequence). The CDR3 is 13 amino acids. The CDR3 sequence is CSAGQGNTGELFF. The CDR3 DNA reads TGCAGTGCCGGACAGGGGAACACCGGGGAGCTGTTTTTT.

This clonotype occurred many times. CDR3 residues: CASSYSSRSQETQYF. CDR3 DNA sequence: TGTGCCAGCAGTTACTCGTCTAGAAGCCAAGAGACCCAGTACTTC. This chain connects TRBV6-2 or TRBV6-3 to TRBJ2-5; unclear D gene. V was shortened by 0 bases and J by 1 base, with 9 bases between the two germline ends. The CDR3 is 15 amino acids. The germline CDR1 and CDR2 sequences are MNHEY and SVGEGT.

This clonotype was observed at least ten times. The chain joins TRBV7-6 to TRBJ1-1; the D gene is possibly TRBD1 (6 bases). V shed 0 bases and J shed 0 bases, with 11 bases lying between them. CDR3 length: 16 residues. Germline CDR1 is SGHVS and CDR2 is FNYEAQ. The CDR3 spells CASSLAQTGVNTEAFF. DNA of the CDR3: TGTGCCAGCAGCTTAGCTCAGACAGGTGTGAACACTGAAGCTTTCTTT.

The V and J genes are TRBV7-2 and TRBJ2-5, with TRBD2 matching over 7 bases. In germline, CDR1 is SGHTA, CDR2 FQGNSA. The CDR3 sequence is 13 residues long. The trim removed 8 bases at V and 6 bases at J, leaving 9 bases unmatched. The CDR3 region has the DNA TGTGCCAGCGCCTGGACTAGTAGGCAGACCCAGTACTTC. Translation: CASAWTSRQTQYF.